These T cell receptor beta chains were read from a single sample in a study of shared clonotypes between healthy human individuals. TCRdb's table, derived via immunoSEQ multiplex PCR, lists solely in-frame clones and lacks some. The profile shows 450,000 to 500,000 clones, roughly 85% of them singletons. The sequencing sample was made of PBMCs. The receptors originated from a middle-aged woman in good health. Some clones in this sample may be carry-over from other donors' samples. The CDR3 runs from the conserved cysteine through the conserved F or W. Each record gives: J gene, D gene, V gene, CDR3 length, CDR3 protein. D genes are given only for firm matches.

J: TRBJ2-1; D: TRBD2; V: TRBV19; length: 15; CDR3: CASSISSGSLGEQFF
J: TRBJ1-4; D: NA; V: TRBV2; length: 13; CDR3: CAYLRATNEKLFF
J: TRBJ1-4; D: NA; V: TRBV2; length: 16; CDR3: CASSLWRGATNEKLFF
J: TRBJ2-1; D: NA; V: TRBV6-1; length: 15; CDR3: CASREDRGSYNEQFF
J: TRBJ2-2; D: NA; V: TRBV27; length: 14; CDR3: CASSPISNTGELFF
J: TRBJ2-7; D: NA; V: TRBV7-3; length: 14; CDR3: CASSSSGTQLRQYF
J: TRBJ1-1; D: NA; V: TRBV29-1; length: 13; CDR3: CSAGGTPHTEAFF
J: TRBJ1-2; D: TRBD1; V: TRBV28; length: 16; CDR3: CASSLWTGSGNYGYTF
J: TRBJ2-7; D: NA; V: TRBV19; length: 14; CDR3: CASSNQGTGYEQYF
J: TRBJ1-4; D: NA; V: TRBV11-2; length: 16; CDR3: CASSLGAGGYAEKLFF
J: TRBJ2-3; D: TRBD1; V: TRBV11-2; length: 12; CDR3: CAGSADRGTQYF
J: TRBJ1-2; D: NA; V: TRBV6-6; length: 14; CDR3: CASSSQTINYGYTF
J: TRBJ2-2; D: NA; V: TRBV5-1; length: 17; CDR3: CASSLDGTPAYTGELFF
J: TRBJ2-7; D: NA; V: TRBV10-3; length: 12; CDR3: CAISEGRYEQYF
J: TRBJ1-2; D: TRBD1; V: TRBV29-1; length: 14; CDR3: CSVEAPGGTYGYTF
J: TRBJ2-7; D: NA; V: TRBV5-1; length: 15; CDR3: CASSLVDSKLYEQYF
J: TRBJ1-3; D: TRBD1; V: TRBV5-1; length: 12; CDR3: CASSSDRDTIYF
J: TRBJ1-1; D: NA; V: TRBV28; length: 15; CDR3: CASSFRGGADTEAFF
J: TRBJ2-3; D: TRBD2; V: TRBV5-1; length: 16; CDR3: CASSLNSGSLTDTQYF
J: TRBJ2-7; D: TRBD1; V: TRBV19; length: 14; CDR3: CASSLQGTLYEQYF
J: TRBJ1-2; D: TRBD1; V: TRBV9; length: 15; CDR3: CASSAGGQANYGYTF
J: TRBJ1-2; D: NA; V: TRBV6-1; length: 15; CDR3: CASHFPGQANYGYTF
J: TRBJ2-2; D: NA; V: TRBV15; length: 17; CDR3: CATSRGNEVSNTGELFF
J: TRBJ2-3; D: NA; V: TRBV30; length: 17; CDR3: CAWSAITRGEFTDTQYF
J: TRBJ1-1; D: NA; V: TRBV20-1; length: 10; CDR3: CSASRNVAFF
J: TRBJ1-2; D: NA; V: TRBV15; length: 11; CDR3: CATSKRGGYTF
J: TRBJ2-5; D: NA; V: TRBV10-3; length: 13; CDR3: CAISERGQETQYF
J: TRBJ2-1; D: TRBD2; V: TRBV30; length: 15; CDR3: CAWGSGREGSNEQFF
J: TRBJ2-5; D: TRBD2; V: TRBV18; length: 13; CDR3: CASSWTSSETQYF
J: TRBJ1-5; D: NA; V: TRBV7-6; length: 12; CDR3: CASSYSNQPQHF
J: TRBJ2-5; D: TRBD1; V: TRBV10-1; length: 14; CDR3: CASSEDRVQETQYF
J: TRBJ1-4; D: NA; V: TRBV10-3; length: 13; CDR3: CAISATKNEKLFF
J: TRBJ2-7; D: NA; V: TRBV19; length: 13; CDR3: CASSPTASYEQYF
J: TRBJ1-1; D: NA; V: TRBV18; length: 13; CDR3: CASSTQDDTEAFF
J: TRBJ1-2; D: NA; V: TRBV30; length: 11; CDR3: CAKGGPYGYTF
J: TRBJ1-2; D: TRBD1; V: TRBV27; length: 15; CDR3: CASSRPRQGANGYTF